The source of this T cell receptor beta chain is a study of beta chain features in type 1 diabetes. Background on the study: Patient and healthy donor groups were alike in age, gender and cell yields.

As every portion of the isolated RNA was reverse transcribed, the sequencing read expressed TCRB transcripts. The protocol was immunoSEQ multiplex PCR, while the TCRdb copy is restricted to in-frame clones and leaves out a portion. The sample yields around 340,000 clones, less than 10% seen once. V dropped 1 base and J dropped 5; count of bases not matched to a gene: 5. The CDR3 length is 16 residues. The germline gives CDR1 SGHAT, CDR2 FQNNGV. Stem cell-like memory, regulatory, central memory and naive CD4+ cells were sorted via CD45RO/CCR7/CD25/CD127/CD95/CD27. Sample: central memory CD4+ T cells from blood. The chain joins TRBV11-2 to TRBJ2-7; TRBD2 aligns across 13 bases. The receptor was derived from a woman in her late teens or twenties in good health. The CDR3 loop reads CASSLVSGLAGNEQYF. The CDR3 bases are TGTGCCAGCAGCTTAGTATCGGGACTAGCGGGGAACGAGCAGTACTTC. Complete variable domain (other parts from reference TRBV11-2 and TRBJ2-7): EAGVAQSPRYKIIEKRQSVAFWCNPISGHATLYWYQQILGQGPKLLIQFQNNGVVDDSQLPKDRFSAERLKGVDSTLKIQPAKLEDSAVYLCASSLVSGLAGNEQYFGPGTRLTVT.